Following are 22 T cell receptor beta chains from one sample sequenced in a study of blood T cells in healthy people across ages. Then a second PCR, running roughly 7 to 11 cycles, was carried out with a sample-barcoded 5' primer and a J-beta primer mix. In TCRdb, the 5' RACE reads were re-called with MiXCR into one record per CDR3 protein. The sample consists of around 820,000 distinct CDR3 sequences, 20% to 25% of them appearing once. The data also belong to a second study, concerning T cells of mothers and their children.

The sample consisted of blood. The receptors derive from a boy younger than 18 in good health.

This clonotype was detected a few times. Compared with germline, one end of the junction differs, possibly owing to a read error. The chain links TRBV6-5 to TRBJ2-1; 7 bases are a match to TRBD1. The CDR3 loop spans 14 amino acids. The V gene's germline CDR1 is MNHEY and CDR2 SVGAGI. The CDR3: CARSSDRTYNEQFF. CDR3 nucleotide sequence: TGTGCCCGCAGTTCGGACAGGACCTACAATGAGCAGTTCTTC.

The chain links TRBV20-1 to TRBJ2-3, with 9 positions matching TRBD1. CDR1 is DFQATT and CDR2 is SNEGSKA in the germline V gene (reference sequence). CDR3 size: 13 residues. V shed 4 bases, J shed 7 bases, and the junction held 6 bases outside the gene matches. CDR3 nucleotide sequence: TGCAGTGCTAACGACAGGGGGGGAAATACGCAGTATTTT. Its translation: CSANDRGGNTQYF.

This clonotype was seen a handful of times. CDR3: CASSGTSGRAAHEQYF. The CDR3 coding sequence is TGTGCCAGCAGCGGGACTAGCGGGAGGGCCGCGCACGAGCAGTACTTC. The V and J genes are TRBV11-2 and TRBJ2-7; 16 bases map to TRBD2. Germline loops: CDR1 SGHAT, CDR2 FQNNGV. The CDR3 spans 16 residues. The junction had 6 bases not matched to a gene; V was cut back by 5 bases and J by 5 bases.

This chain joins TRBV19 and TRBJ2-2, with D perhaps TRBD1 or TRBD2 (5 bases each). In germline, CDR1 is LNHDA, CDR2 SQIVND (reference sequence). Trimming shortened V by 2 bases and J by 4 bases, and 8 bases separated the two germline ends. The CDR3 loop spans 14 amino acids. As DNA, the CDR3 is TGTGCCAGTAGTATACAGGGAGCCACCGGGGAGCTGTTTTTT. This encodes CASSIQGATGELFF.

The V gene is TRBV20-1, the J gene TRBJ1-5, with a weak D call TRBD1 (5 bases). V was shortened by 8 bases and J by 4 bases, with 15 bases between the two germline ends. From germline, CDR1 is DFQATT and CDR2 SNEGSKA (reference sequence). The CDR3 contains 13 residues. The CDR3 spells CSTRQSLNQPQHF. CDR3 coding DNA: TGCAGTACCCGACAGTCTCTGAATCAGCCCCAGCATTTT.

This clonotype was found a few times. This sequence joins TRBV27 and TRBJ2-6; no clear D. Trimming took off 4 bases at V and 6 bases at J, with 10 bases between the two ends. The CDR3 contains 14 residues. CDR1 is MNHEY, CDR2 SMNVEV, per germline (reference sequence). The chain's CDR3 is CASSSMPMANVLTF. In nucleotides, the CDR3 is TGTGCCAGCAGTTCAATGCCGATGGCCAACGTCCTGACTTTC.

This clonotype has just a few counts. The genes are TRBV29-1 and TRBJ2-2; 11 bases agree with TRBD2. The CDR3 sequence is 14 residues long. The V segment lost 5 bases and the J segment 8 bases; nucleotides outside the gene matches: 7. CDR1 is SQVTM, CDR2 ANQGSEA, per germline. The CDR3 nucleotides read TGCAGCGTTCAGGCTAGCGGGAGGAGGGGGGAGCTGTTTTTT. This gives the protein CSVQASGRRGELFF.

The chain couples TRBV4-1 to TRBJ1-4; D is ambiguous. The V gene lost 3 bases and the J gene lost 5 bases, with 19 bases spanning the gap. CDR1 is MGHRA, CDR2 YSYEKL, per germline. This CDR3 is built from 17 residues. CDR3 sequence (DNA): TGCGCCAGCAGCCAGGACCCTCCAGGAAGTGGGAATGAAAAACTGTTTTTT. This encodes CASSQDPPGSGNEKLFF.

The chain combines TRBV5-6 with TRBJ2-5; D is perhaps TRBD2 (5 bases). The J call could be wrong; TRBJ2-7 is a better fit for the DNA end. The CDR3 contains 15 residues. Germline V gene lookup returns CDR1 SGHDT and CDR2 YYEEEE. The CDR3 protein is CASSLSGGRSYEQYF. The CDR3 DNA sequence: TGTGCCAGCAGCTTGAGTGGCGGGCGGTCCTACGAGCAGTACTTC.

In its sample, this clonotype was seen a few times. V usage is TRBV28 and J usage is TRBJ1-1; possibly TRBD1 for D (5 bases). This CDR3 has 15 residues. Germline V CDR1 and CDR2: MDHEN, SYDVKM. V was clipped by 5 bases and J by 5 bases, with 18 bases between them. The CDR3 coding sequence is TGTGCCAGCAGTCCTCAGCGGGGCAAACGAACTGAAGCTTTCTTT. Translating it yields CASSPQRGKRTEAFF. The variable domain in full, with the rest retrieved from reference TRBV28 and TRBJ1-1, is DVKVTQSSRYLVKRTGEKVFLECVQDMDHENMFWYRQDPGLGLRLIYFSYDVKMKEKGDIPEGYSVSREKKERFSLILESASTNQTSMYLCASSPQRGKRTEAFFGQGTRLTVV.

The V call is TRBV7-2, the J call TRBJ2-7; D uncertain. This CDR3 is 13 amino acids long. Trimming shortened V by 5 bases and J by 5 bases, and 13 bases separated the two germline ends. The V gene's germline CDR1 is SGHTA and CDR2 FQGNSA. This CDR3 reads CASSTGVGNEQYF. In nucleotides, the CDR3 is TGTGCCAGCAGCACCGGCGTGGGAAACGAGCAGTACTTC.

There are a few counts of this clonotype. This rearrangement joins TRBV6-1 to TRBJ1-4, with 8 bases matching TRBD1. Germline V gives CDR1 MNHNS, CDR2 SASEGT. CDR3 size: 14 residues. The trim removed 3 bases at V and 7 bases at J, leaving 4 bases unmatched. The CDR3 DNA reads TGTGCCAGCAGTGACAGGGGGCGGAGTGAAAAACTGTTTTTT. Protein product: CASSDRGRSEKLFF.

There are a few counts of this clonotype. This chain connects TRBV19 to TRBJ1-1; unclear D gene. The V end was cut by 3 bases, the J end by 5 bases, with 7 bases between. Per germline, CDR1 LNHDA and CDR2 SQIVND (reference sequence). CDR3 length equals 12 residues. For the CDR3, the DNA is TGTGCCAGTAGTATCCCGGGTACTGAAGCTTTCTTT. It yields the protein CASSIPGTEAFF.

The V call is TRBV28, the J call TRBJ2-5, with 9 positions matching TRBD1. The closer fit of TRBJ2-7 to the DNA end suggests the J call may be wrong. The CDR3 contains 15 residues. CDR1 MDHEN and CDR2 SYDVKM come from the germline V gene. This chain's CDR3 is CASRPPGQGGDEQYF. The DNA for the CDR3 is TGTGCCAGCAGACCTCCGGGACAGGGCGGCGACGAGCAGTACTTC.

The J gene is TRBJ2-5, the V gene TRBV4-3, with 9 bases aligning to TRBD2. Germline V gene lookup returns CDR1 LGHNA and CDR2 YSLEER. This CDR3 is built from 17 residues. V lost 0 bases to trimming and J lost 1 base; unmatched junction nucleotides: 6. The CDR3 DNA is TGCGCCAGCAGCCAAGATGGTACAGCGGGGGGCCAAGAGACCCAGTACTTC. It specifies CASSQDGTAGGQETQYF.

This clonotype was recorded a few times. This sequence joins TRBV10-3 and TRBJ2-1; D gene unclear. Germline CDR1 is ENHRY and CDR2 is SYGVKD. The CDR3 loop spans 14 amino acids. The ends were cut back, 0 bases at V and 9 bases at J, with 12 bases in the middle. The chain's CDR3 is CAISESPGNGEQFF. CDR3 DNA: TGTGCCATCAGTGAGTCGCCGGGTAACGGTGAGCAGTTCTTC.

The chain combines TRBV28 with TRBJ2-5, with 10 bases aligning to TRBD2. TRBJ2-1 matches the DNA end more closely, so the J call is doubtful. Germline-derived CDR1 and CDR2 are MDHEN and SYDVKM. The CDR3 loop spans 16 amino acids. The CDR3 coding sequence is TGTGCCAGCAGAGGGAGCGGGGGGGCAGGTAGGAATGAGCAGTTCTTC. It specifies CASRGSGGAGRNEQFF.

This clonotype was observed once. The chain joins TRBV6-2 or TRBV6-3 to TRBJ2-3; 8 nucleotides align to TRBD2. With V trimmed by 0 bases and J by 0 bases, 20 bases remained unmatched. Germline V CDR1 and CDR2: MNHEY, SVGEGT. There are 22 residues in the CDR3. The CDR3 coding sequence is TGTGCCAGCAGTTACTCTGAGACGGGGACTAGGGACCAAAGTTCTAGCACAGATACGCAGTATTTT. The encoded protein is CASSYSETGTRDQSSSTDTQYF.

This clonotype was found a few times. Mismatch with germline at one junction end may stem from a read error. As DNA, the CDR3 is TGTACCAGCAGTTTAGGGACTAGCGGGGGGATCATCACCGGGGAGCTGTTTTTT. Translation: CTSSLGTSGGIITGELFF. This rearrangement joins TRBV12-3 or TRBV12-4 to TRBJ2-2, with TRBD2 matching 15 bases. This CDR3 contains 18 residues.

The rearrangement links TRBV29-1 to TRBJ2-5; 9 bases are shared with TRBD1. The last part of the DNA fits TRBJ2-7 better; the J call may be wrong. In germline, CDR1 is SQVTM, CDR2 ANQGSEA. The CDR3 has 14 amino acids. CDR3 sequence: CSVEPGQGTGEQYF. The CDR3 coding sequence is TGCAGCGTTGAACCGGGACAGGGAACGGGCGAGCAGTACTTC.

V and J are TRBV20-1 and TRBJ1-1; 7 bases agree with TRBD1. The ends lost 5 bases at V and 3 bases at J; junction bases unmatched: 12. This CDR3 comprises 15 residues. The germline gives CDR1 DFQATT, CDR2 SNEGSKA (reference sequence). The CDR3 here is CSASDRSDRDTEAFF. CDR3 nucleotide sequence: TGCAGTGCTTCCGACCGATCAGACAGGGACACTGAAGCTTTCTTT.

This clonotype turned up a few times. The chain joins TRBV29-1 to TRBJ2-2, with D hard to call. V lost 5 bases and J 3 bases, leaving 7 bases between the germline ends. Germline lookup yields CDR1 SQVTM and CDR2 ANQGSEA. The CDR3 loop spans 12 amino acids. CDR3 amino acids: CSVWWDTGELFF. Here the CDR3 DNA reads TGCAGCGTTTGGTGGGACACCGGGGAGCTGTTTTTT.